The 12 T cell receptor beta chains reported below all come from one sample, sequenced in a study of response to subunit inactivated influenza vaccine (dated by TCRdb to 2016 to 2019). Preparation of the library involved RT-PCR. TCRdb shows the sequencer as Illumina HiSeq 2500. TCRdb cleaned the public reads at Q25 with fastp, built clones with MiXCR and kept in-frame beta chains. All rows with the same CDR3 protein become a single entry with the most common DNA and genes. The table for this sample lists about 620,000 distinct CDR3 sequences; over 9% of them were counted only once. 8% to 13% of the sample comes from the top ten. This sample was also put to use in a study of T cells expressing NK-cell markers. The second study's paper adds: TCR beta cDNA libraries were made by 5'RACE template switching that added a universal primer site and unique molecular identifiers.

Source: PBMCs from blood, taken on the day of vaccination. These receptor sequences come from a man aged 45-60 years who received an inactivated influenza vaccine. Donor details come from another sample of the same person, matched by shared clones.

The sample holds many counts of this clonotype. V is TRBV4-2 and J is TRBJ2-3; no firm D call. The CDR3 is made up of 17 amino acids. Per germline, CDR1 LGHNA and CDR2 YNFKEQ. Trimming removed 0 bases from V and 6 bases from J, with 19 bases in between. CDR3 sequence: CASSQETSPNLVDTQYF. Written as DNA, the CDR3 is TGTGCCAGCAGCCAAGAGACTTCCCCCAACCTTGTTGATACGCAGTATTTT.

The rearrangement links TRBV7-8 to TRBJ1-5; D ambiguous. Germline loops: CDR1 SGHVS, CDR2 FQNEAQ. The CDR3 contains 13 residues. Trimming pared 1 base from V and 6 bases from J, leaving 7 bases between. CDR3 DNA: TGTGCCAGCAGCTTAGAATTGGGTCAGCCCCAGCATTTT. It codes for CASSLELGQPQHF.

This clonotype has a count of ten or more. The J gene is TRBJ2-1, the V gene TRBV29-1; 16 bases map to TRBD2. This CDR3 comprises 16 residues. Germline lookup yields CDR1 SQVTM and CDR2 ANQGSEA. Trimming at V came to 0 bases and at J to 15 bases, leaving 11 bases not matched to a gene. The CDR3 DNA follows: TGCAGCGTTGAAGATCCTGGGACTAGCGGGAGGGCCGGTCGGTTCTTC. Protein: CSVEDPGTSGRAGRFF.

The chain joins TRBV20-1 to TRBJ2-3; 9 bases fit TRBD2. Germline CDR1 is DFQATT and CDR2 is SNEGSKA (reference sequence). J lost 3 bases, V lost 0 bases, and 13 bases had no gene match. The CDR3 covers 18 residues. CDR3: CSARDHSGGPPRTDTQYF. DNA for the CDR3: TGCAGTGCTAGAGATCACAGCGGGGGGCCCCCTCGTACAGATACGCAGTATTTT.

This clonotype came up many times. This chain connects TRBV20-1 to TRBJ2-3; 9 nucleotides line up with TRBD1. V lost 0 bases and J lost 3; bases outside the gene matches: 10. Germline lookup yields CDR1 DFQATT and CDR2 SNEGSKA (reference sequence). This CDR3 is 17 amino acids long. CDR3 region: CSARDRGTGLFTDTQYF. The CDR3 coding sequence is TGCAGTGCTAGAGACCGGGGGACAGGGCTATTTACAGATACGCAGTATTTT.

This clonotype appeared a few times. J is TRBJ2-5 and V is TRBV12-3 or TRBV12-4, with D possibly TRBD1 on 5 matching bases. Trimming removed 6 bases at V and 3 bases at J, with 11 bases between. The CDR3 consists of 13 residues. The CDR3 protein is CASSVTDKETQYF. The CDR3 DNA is TGTGCCAGCAGCGTGACAGACAAAGAGACCCAGTACTTC.

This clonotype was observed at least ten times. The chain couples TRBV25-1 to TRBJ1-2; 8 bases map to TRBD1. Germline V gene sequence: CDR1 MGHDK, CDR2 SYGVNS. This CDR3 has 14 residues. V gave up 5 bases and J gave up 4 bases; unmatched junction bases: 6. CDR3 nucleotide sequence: TGTGCCAGCAGTCCGGACAGGGAATTCTATGGCTACACCTTC. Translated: CASSPDREFYGYTF.

Here the CDR3 DNA reads TGCAGTGCTAGAGCGCTACAGGGGGCCTACGAGCAGTACTTC. It is translated as CSARALQGAYEQYF. The chain uses TRBV20-1 and TRBJ2-7; 8 bases are a match to TRBD1. The germline V gene encodes CDR1 DFQATT and CDR2 SNEGSKA (reference sequence). This CDR3 has 14 residues. J was trimmed by 2 bases and V by 1 base; bases with no gene match: 4.

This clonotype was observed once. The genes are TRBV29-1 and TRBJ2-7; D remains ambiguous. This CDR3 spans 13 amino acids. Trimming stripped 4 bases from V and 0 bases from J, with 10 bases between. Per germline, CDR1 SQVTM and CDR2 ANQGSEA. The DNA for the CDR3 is TGCAGCGTTGTCGGGCCTCGCTCCTACGAGCAGTACTTC. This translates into CSVVGPRSYEQYF.

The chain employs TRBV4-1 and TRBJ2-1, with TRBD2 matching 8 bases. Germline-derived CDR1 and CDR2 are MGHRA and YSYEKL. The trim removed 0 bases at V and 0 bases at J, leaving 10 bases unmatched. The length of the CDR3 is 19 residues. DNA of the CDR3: TGCGCCAGCAGCCAAGAGCGGGGGGTCCTTAGTGGCTCCTACAATGAGCAGTTCTTC. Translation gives CASSQERGVLSGSYNEQFF.

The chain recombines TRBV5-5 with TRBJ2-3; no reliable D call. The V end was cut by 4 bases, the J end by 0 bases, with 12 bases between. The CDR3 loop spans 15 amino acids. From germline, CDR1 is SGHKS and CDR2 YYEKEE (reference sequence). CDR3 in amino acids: CASSQGPSSTDTQYF. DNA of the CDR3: TGTGCCAGCAGCCAAGGACCATCTAGCACAGATACGCAGTATTTT.

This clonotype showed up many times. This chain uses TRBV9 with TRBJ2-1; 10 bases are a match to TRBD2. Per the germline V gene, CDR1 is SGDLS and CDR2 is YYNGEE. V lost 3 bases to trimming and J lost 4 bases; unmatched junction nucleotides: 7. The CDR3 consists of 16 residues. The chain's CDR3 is CASSEGTSENYNEQFF. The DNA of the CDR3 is TGTGCCAGCAGCGAGGGGACTAGCGAAAATTACAATGAGCAGTTCTTC.